The 30 T cell receptor beta chains listed next were all sequenced from one sample in a study of T-cell memory formation after mild COVID-19. Using its own MiXCR run on the 5' RACE reads, TCRdb lists one record per CDR3 protein. This sample has around 510,000 distinct CDR3 sequences, with about 22% found just once. Material: PBMCs or a T cell subset sorted from them (not recorded which). These receptors originate from an adult woman who had mild COVID-19 (a few samples of this study predate the infection). Cell type and time point are not known.

This clonotype was observed once. The chain couples TRBV18 to TRBJ2-7, with 7 nucleotides matching TRBD2. Germline trimming cut 4 bases from V and 0 bases from J; bases unmatched to any gene: 6. CDR3 length: 15 residues. Germline V lookup: CDR1 KGHSH, CDR2 LQKENI. Written as DNA, the CDR3 is TGTGCCAGCTCACTCCCTGGACTAGGCTCCTACGAGCAGTACTTC. Its protein product is CASSLPGLGSYEQYF.

This clonotype was seen at least ten times. The V gene is TRBV7-3, the J gene TRBJ2-1, with D uncertain. The CDR3 runs 12 residues. The ends were cut back, 5 bases at V and 10 bases at J, with 12 bases in the middle. Germline CDR1 SGHTA, CDR2 FQGTGA. The CDR3 here is CASSATLGEQFF. The CDR3 DNA follows: TGTGCCAGCAGCGCCACCCTGGGCGAGCAGTTCTTC.

The chain combines TRBV4-1 with TRBJ1-5; TRBD1 agrees at 7 bases. CDR3 size: 14 residues. Germline V gene data show CDR1 as MGHRA and CDR2 as YSYEKL. Trimming removed 4 bases from V and 7 bases from J; junction bases left unmatched: 7. As DNA, the CDR3 is TGCGCCAGCAGCCCAGGGGGGCCCGGGCAGCCCCAGCATTTT. Its protein is CASSPGGPGQPQHF.

This clonotype was observed a few times. V gene TRBV3-1 combines with J gene TRBJ2-5; possibly TRBD1 for D (6 bases). The CDR3 is 15 residues long. Looked up from germline, CDR1 is LGHDT and CDR2 is YNNKEL (reference sequence). Trimming pared 1 base from V and 1 base from J, leaving 10 bases between. The CDR3 is CASSQAGQFQETQYF. CDR3 DNA: TGTGCCAGCAGCCAAGCCGGACAGTTCCAAGAGACCCAGTACTTC.

This clonotype has only a few counts. J is TRBJ2-7 and V is TRBV7-9; 8 positions match TRBD2. V lost 1 base to trimming and J lost 3 bases; unmatched junction nucleotides: 5. In germline, CDR1 is SEHNR, CDR2 FQNEAQ (reference sequence). The CDR3 runs to 15 residues. CDR3 amino acids: CASSLGLARNYEQYF. Here the CDR3 DNA reads TGTGCCAGCAGCTTAGGACTAGCGAGAAACTACGAGCAGTACTTC. The full variable domain, in which reference TRBV7-9 and TRBJ2-7 provide the parts outside the CDR3, is DTGVSQNPRHKITKRGQNVTFRCDPISEHNRLYWYRQTLGQGPEFLTYFQNEAQLEKSRLLSDRFSAERPKGSFSTLEIQRTEQGDSAMYLCASSLGLARNYEQYFGPGTRLTVT.

The chain recombines TRBV27 with TRBJ2-7; D possibly corresponds to TRBD1 (5 bases). CDR3 length equals 13 residues. The germline gives CDR1 MNHEY, CDR2 SMNVEV (reference sequence). Deletions cut 7 bases from V and 8 bases from J, with 18 bases between. The CDR3, as DNA: TGTGCCAGCAAAAGGGATCTTAAGGGGAAGCAGTACTTC. Translated, it gives CASKRDLKGKQYF.

A few counts support this clonotype. This chain links TRBV11-3 with TRBJ2-1; either TRBD1 or TRBD2 may supply D (6 bases each). Trimming stripped 8 bases from V and 2 bases from J, with 16 bases between. The CDR3 is 15 amino acids. Germline V gives CDR1 SGHNT, CDR2 YENEEA. CDR3 region: CASHGGGKTYNEQFF. In nucleotides, the CDR3 is TGTGCCAGCCACGGAGGGGGGAAAACCTACAATGAGCAGTTCTTC.

V usage is TRBV7-6 and J usage is TRBJ1-6; 9 nucleotides line up with TRBD1. There are 16 residues in the CDR3. The germline V gene encodes CDR1 SGHVS and CDR2 FNYEAQ. V was pared by 5 bases and J by 7 bases, with 9 bases of the junction left unmatched. CDR3 coding DNA: TGTGCCAGCAGCCTCGGGACAGGGATAGGGAATTCACCCCTCCACTTT. Translation gives CASSLGTGIGNSPLHF. The full variable domain, with the rest looked up from reference TRBV7-6 and TRBJ1-6, is GAGVSQSPRYKVTKRGQDVALRCDPISGHVSLYWYRQALGQGPEFLTYFNYEAQQDKSGLPNDRFSAERPEGSISTLTIQRTEQRDSAMYRCASSLGTGIGNSPLHFGNGTRLTVT.

This clonotype was detected only once. A much larger clone differs from this one at a single base, so this may be a read error. The gene calls are TRBV5-5 and TRBJ2-5, with TRBD1 as a possible D gene (5 bases). CDR1 and CDR2 from the germline V gene are SGHKS and YYEKEE (reference sequence). The CDR3 has 14 amino acids. CDR3 residues: CASSLPTVQETKYF. In DNA form, the CDR3 reads TGTGCCAGCAGCTTGCCGACAGTACAAGAGACCAAGTACTTC. Full variable domain (missing parts from reference TRBV5-5 and TRBJ2-5): DAGVTQSPTHLIKTRGQQVTLRCSPISGHKSVSWYQQVLGQGPQFIFQYYEKEERGRGNFPDRFSARQFPNYSSELNVNALLLGDSALYLCASSLPTVQETKYFGPGTRLLVL.

J is TRBJ1-4 and V is TRBV28, with 10 bases lining up with TRBD1. The ends lost 10 bases at V and 7 bases at J; junction bases unmatched: 6. The CDR3 loop spans 13 amino acids. Per the germline V gene, CDR1 is MDHEN and CDR2 is SYDVKM. CDR3 region: CATRQGAVEKLFF. The DNA of the CDR3 is TGTGCCACCCGACAGGGGGCCGTTGAAAAACTGTTTTTT.

V is TRBV12-3 or TRBV12-4 and J is TRBJ2-7; 10 positions agree with TRBD1. V lost 4 bases, J lost 6 bases, and 6 bases stayed unmatched. The CDR3 totals 14 residues. CDR3 residues: CASSWGQGPGEQYF. As DNA, the CDR3 is TGTGCCAGCAGTTGGGGACAGGGGCCGGGCGAGCAGTACTTC.

This chain joins TRBV4-1 and TRBJ1-5, with 9 bases identical to TRBD1. Per the germline V gene, CDR1 is MGHRA and CDR2 is YSYEKL. J was trimmed by 0 bases and V by 4 bases; bases with no gene match: 7. This CDR3 is built from 17 residues. The DNA for the CDR3 is TGCGCCAGCAGCCCCGGGACAGGGAGGGATAGCAATCAGCCCCAGCATTTT. It codes for CASSPGTGRDSNQPQHF.

The genes are TRBV7-6 and TRBJ2-2, with a weak D call TRBD2 (5 bases). Germline loops: CDR1 SGHVS, CDR2 FNYEAQ. The CDR3 is made up of 16 amino acids. V lost 0 bases and J lost 3, with 11 bases in between. The CDR3 sequence is CASSLASGPYTGELFF. For the CDR3, the DNA is TGTGCCAGCAGCTTAGCGAGCGGCCCCTACACCGGGGAGCTGTTTTTT.

The chain recombines TRBV12-3 or TRBV12-4 with TRBJ2-3; D not certain. There are 13 residues in the CDR3. Trimming left V 7 bases short and J 2 bases short, with 10 bases between. The CDR3, as DNA: TGTGCCAGCACGGGCTATAACACAGATACGCAGTATTTT. It is translated as CASTGYNTDTQYF.

This clonotype was counted a few times. V and J are TRBV27 and TRBJ2-7; 7 bases agree with TRBD2. Germline V gives CDR1 MNHEY, CDR2 SMNVEV (reference sequence). CDR3 length: 15 amino acids. V shed 3 bases and J 0 bases; nucleotides not matched to a gene: 5. CDR3 residues: CASSFSGFGSYEQYF. The CDR3 coding sequence is TGTGCCAGCAGTTTTAGCGGGTTTGGCTCCTACGAGCAGTACTTC.

This clonotype was seen more than once but under ten times. The chain joins TRBV30 to TRBJ1-3; perhaps TRBD1 as D (5 bases). The V and J ends lost 0 bases and 0 bases respectively, with 12 bases between them. Germline CDR1 GTSNPN, CDR2 SVGIG (reference sequence). This CDR3 is built from 16 residues. DNA of the CDR3: TGTGCCTGGAGTGTAAAGGGACCTGTCTCTGGAAACACCATATATTTT. Protein sequence: CAWSVKGPVSGNTIYF.

This clonotype was found a few times. The chain joins TRBV5-5 to TRBJ2-1, with no clear D. Germline V gene data show CDR1 as SGHKS and CDR2 as YYEKEE (reference sequence). The length of the CDR3 is 14 residues. With 0 bases removed from V and 7 bases from J, the gap between germline ends came to 11 bases. The CDR3 nucleotides are TGTGCCAGCAGCTTGGGGGATGTGCGGAATGAGCAGTTCTTC. Its translation is CASSLGDVRNEQFF.

The chain joins TRBV6-4 to TRBJ2-1; a weak D match, TRBD2 (6 bases). Trimming took 8 bases from V and 5 from J, leaving 10 bases between them. The CDR3 sequence is 12 residues long. Germline CDR1 is MRHNA and CDR2 is SNTAGT. CDR3 loop: CASGDSHNEQFF. DNA for the CDR3: TGTGCCAGCGGGGACTCGCACAATGAGCAGTTCTTC.

The chain employs TRBV15 and TRBJ2-5; maybe TRBD1 (6 bases). The CDR3 runs to 14 residues. Germline CDR1 LNHNV, CDR2 YYDKDF (reference sequence). V lost 1 base and J lost 1, with 7 bases in between. The CDR3 here is CATSRGTVQETQYF. CDR3 coding DNA: TGTGCCACCAGCAGAGGGACAGTCCAAGAGACCCAGTACTTC.

This chain joins TRBV3-1 and TRBJ2-7; D possibly corresponds to TRBD2 (6 bases). Trimming took off 5 bases at V and 3 bases at J, with 11 bases between the two ends. This CDR3 is built from 13 residues. Germline V gene sequence: CDR1 LGHDT, CDR2 YNNKEL (reference sequence). Here the CDR3 reads CASSFTSYYEQYF. CDR3 sequence (DNA): TGTGCCAGCAGCTTCACTAGCTACTACGAGCAGTACTTC.

This clonotype was observed a handful of times. The rearrangement links TRBV2 to TRBJ1-2; TRBD1 might be the D (5 bases). CDR3 length equals 13 residues. Germline V gene lookup returns CDR1 SNHLY and CDR2 FYNNEI. Trimming shortened V by 6 bases and J by 2 bases, and 10 bases separated the two germline ends. CDR3 sequence reads: CASRVGRNYGYTF. CDR3 coding DNA: TGTGCCAGCAGAGTGGGGCGGAACTATGGCTACACCTTC.

The chain uses TRBV24-1 and TRBJ2-1; D is unresolved. The CDR3 sequence is 14 residues long. V lost 5 bases to trimming and J lost 8 bases, with 15 bases between them. The germline V gene encodes CDR1 KGHDR and CDR2 SFDVKD. CDR3 sequence: CATSGRSDIDEQFF. CDR3 coding DNA: TGTGCCACCAGTGGCAGGTCGGATATCGATGAGCAGTTCTTC.

This sequence joins TRBV5-5 and TRBJ2-7; D perhaps matches TRBD1 (6 bases). This CDR3 is 13 amino acids long. CDR1 and CDR2 (germline): SGHKS, YYEKEE (reference sequence). Trimming took 4 bases from V and 0 from J, leaving 8 bases between them. CDR3 protein: CASSGGSSYEQYF. Written as DNA, the CDR3 is TGTGCCAGCAGCGGGGGCAGCTCCTACGAGCAGTACTTC.

This clonotype was observed a few times. The V and J genes are TRBV20-1 and TRBJ2-1, with 9 bases aligning to TRBD2. J gave up 4 bases and V 2 bases, and 3 bases lay outside the gene matches. The germline V gene encodes CDR1 DFQATT and CDR2 SNEGSKA (reference sequence). The CDR3 totals 14 residues. The CDR3 is CSARHSGRYNEQFF. The DNA of the CDR3 is TGCAGTGCTAGACATAGCGGGAGATACAATGAGCAGTTCTTC.

The chain's CDR3 is CASSLGHTNTEAFF. CDR3 DNA: TGTGCCAGCAGCTTAGGACACACGAACACTGAAGCTTTCTTT. This chain connects TRBV7-9 to TRBJ1-1; D is unclear. V was cut by 1 base and J by 1 base, with 7 bases left in between. The length of the CDR3 is 14 residues. Germline CDR1 reads SEHNR; CDR2 reads FQNEAQ (reference sequence).

A note on this clonotype: The junction differs from germline at one of its ends, possibly a read error. The chain employs TRBV7-9 and TRBJ2-3; the match to TRBD2 covers 9 bases. The CDR3 spans 14 residues. Germline V lookup: CDR1 SEHNR, CDR2 FQNEAQ (reference sequence). Here the CDR3 DNA reads TGTGCCAGCAGCGTAGCGGGAGAAGCAGATACGCAGTATTTT. It is translated as CASSVAGEADTQYF. The full variable domain, completed using reference TRBV7-9 and TRBJ2-3, is DTGVSQNPRHKITKRGQNVTFRCDPISEHNRLYWYRQTLGQGPEFLTYFQNEAQLEKSRLLSDRFSAERPKGSFSTLEIQRTEQGDSAMYLCASSVAGEADTQYFGPGTRLTVL.

Comments on this clonotype: The junction departs from germline at one end; a sequencing error may be responsible. The chain carries TRBV7-6 and TRBJ2-1, with 15 bases fitting TRBD2. The CDR3 length is 17 residues. From germline, CDR1 is SGHVS and CDR2 FNYEAQ. The CDR3 here is CASSSGLAGGAGNERFF. In DNA, the CDR3 is TGTGCCAGCAGCTCGGGACTAGCGGGAGGTGCGGGAAATGAGCGGTTCTTC.

The chain recombines TRBV5-4 with TRBJ2-5, with 7 bases identical to TRBD1. This CDR3 has 15 amino acids. V shed 3 bases and J 0 bases; nucleotides not matched to a gene: 5. Germline V gene data show CDR1 as SGHNT and CDR2 as YYREEE (reference sequence). The DNA for the CDR3 is TGTGCCAGCAGCTCACAGGGGCGAAACCAAGAGACCCAGTACTTC. It translates to CASSSQGRNQETQYF.

The gene calls are TRBV20-1 and TRBJ2-7, with no clear D. Between the trimmed V and J ends, which lost 3 bases and 2 bases, there was a span of 11 bases. Germline lookup yields CDR1 DFQATT and CDR2 SNEGSKA (reference sequence). The CDR3 is 13 residues long. CDR3 sequence: CSASGPTTYEQYF. CDR3 DNA: TGCAGTGCTAGCGGGCCGACCACCTACGAGCAGTACTTC.

This clonotype was observed a few times. The rearrangement links TRBV11-2 to TRBJ2-5; 12 bases align to TRBD2. J was trimmed by 4 bases and V by 0 bases; bases with no gene match: 3. CDR3 length: 16 residues. Germline V gene sequence: CDR1 SGHAT, CDR2 FQNNGV. CDR3 nucleotide sequence: TGTGCCAGCAGCTTAGATGAACTAGCGGGAGGAGAGACCCAGTACTTC. Protein: CASSLDELAGGETQYF.